This TCR beta chain derives from a study of OX40 agonist ivuxolimab in advanced cancers. General study points: Clones of CD4+ and CD8+ blood T cells grew by week 6 at doses of 0.1 to 3.0 mg/kg.

It was autoimmune disease history or systemic immunosuppression that excluded patients. At cycle 4 day 1, cycle 7 day 1, and baseline, blood was sampled. Profiling relied on immunoSEQ multiplex PCR, and the TCRdb table lists in-frame clones only, not all of them. The table has 30,000 or so clones, around 80% seen once. On this clone itself: Its antigen is still unknown.

This CDR3 is built from 15 residues. The germline V gene encodes CDR1 MDHEN and CDR2 SYDVKM. Trimming at V came to 7 bases and at J to 6 bases, leaving 11 bases not matched to a gene. This clonotype was sampled from an adult with an advanced solid tumor such as melanoma, head and neck, liver or kidney cancer. Sequenced material: CD4+ or CD8+ T cells sorted from blood, taken in a trial of the OX40 agonist ivuxolimab. The chain couples TRBV28 to TRBJ2-4; 8 bases line up with TRBD2. CDR3 residues: CASTPSGRRGNIQYF. Here the CDR3 DNA reads TGTGCCAGCACCCCAAGCGGGAGAAGGGGAAACATTCAGTACTTC.